These 25 T cell receptor beta chains came from one sample sequenced in a study of blood T cell repertoires in COVID-19. Assay used: immunoSEQ multiplex PCR; TCRdb lists only in-frame clones, some missing. Here the sample spans about 500,000 clones, around 90% being singletons. Specimen: peripheral blood. The receptors originated from a woman in her 50s with COVID-19, enrolled during active disease.

The V call is TRBV29-1, the J call TRBJ1-2; 9 positions match TRBD1. The CDR3 has 18 residues. Germline V gene lookup returns CDR1 SQVTM and CDR2 ANQGSEA. After removal of 1 base from V and 3 bases from J, the junction contained 15 bases not matched to a gene. CDR3 residues: CSVEVSKIGQGRDYGYTF. The CDR3 bases are TGCAGCGTTGAAGTCTCCAAGATTGGACAGGGGAGGGACTATGGCTACACCTTC.

Details on this clone: The sample has other DNA sequences that encode this CDR3 too. The V call is TRBV5-6, the J call TRBJ1-6; D not resolved. CDR1 and CDR2 (germline): SGHDT, YYEEEE. Trimming cost V 0 bases and J 4 bases, with 5 bases left between them. The CDR3 is made up of 14 amino acids. CDR3 bases: TGTGCCAGCAGCTTGGCGGGGTATAATTCACCCCTCCACTTT. Protein: CASSLAGYNSPLHF. Full variable domain (remainder filled in from reference TRBV5-6 and TRBJ1-6): DAGVTQSPTHLIKTRGQQVTLRCSPKSGHDTVSWYQQALGQGPQFIFQYYEEEERQRGNFPDRFSGHQFPNYSSELNVNALLLGDSALYLCASSLAGYNSPLHFGNGTRLTVT.

CDR3 amino acids: CASSLSGEILYGYTF. CDR3 nucleotide sequence: TGTGCCAGCAGCCTCTCGGGGGAAATCCTCTATGGCTACACCTTC. The chain uses TRBV7-9 and TRBJ1-2; D is possibly TRBD1 (5 bases). V was pared by 5 bases and J by 4 bases, with 17 bases between. The CDR3 sequence is 15 residues long. Germline V lookup: CDR1 SEHNR, CDR2 FQNEAQ (reference sequence).

The V gene is TRBV6-5, the J gene TRBJ2-7, with D possibly being TRBD1 (6 bases). The CDR3 covers 15 residues. Between the trimmed V and J ends, which lost 7 bases and 3 bases, there was a span of 19 bases. In germline, CDR1 is MNHEY, CDR2 SVGAGI. CDR3 region: CASMDSLRSYYEQYF. In nucleotides, the CDR3 is TGTGCCAGCATGGACAGCCTAAGGAGTTACTACGAGCAGTACTTC.

The chain has TRBV13 and TRBJ2-3; the match to TRBD2 covers 13 bases. This CDR3 region has 18 residues. Trimming cost V 3 bases and J 3 bases; bases outside gene matches: 9. CDR1 PRHDT and CDR2 FYEKMQ come from the germline V gene (reference sequence). CDR3 coding DNA: TGTGCCAGCAGCTTCGGACTAGCGGGGGAAGTGAGGACAGATACGCAGTATTTT. Translated, it gives CASSFGLAGEVRTDTQYF.

The chain links TRBV14 to TRBJ2-7; D is unresolved. The germline V gene encodes CDR1 SGHDN and CDR2 FVKESK. Trimming took 1 base from V and 6 from J, leaving 7 bases between them. CDR3 length: 12 residues. The CDR3 sequence: CASSQAGFEQYF. The CDR3 DNA reads as TGTGCCAGCAGCCAAGCCGGTTTCGAGCAGTACTTC.

The chain links TRBV5-4 to TRBJ2-5; 7 positions match TRBD1. V gave up 3 bases and J gave up 5 bases; unmatched junction bases: 10. The CDR3 has 15 amino acids. Germline loops: CDR1 SGHNT, CDR2 YYREEE (reference sequence). CDR3 loop: CASSSGQAQDETQYF. The CDR3 region has the DNA TGTGCCAGCAGCTCAGGACAGGCCCAAGATGAGACCCAGTACTTC. Complete variable domain (other parts from reference TRBV5-4 and TRBJ2-5): ETGVTQSPTHLIKTRGQQVTLRCSSQSGHNTVSWYQQALGQGPQFIFQYYREEENGRGNFPPRFSGLQFPNYSSELNVNALELDDSALYLCASSSGQAQDETQYFGPGTRLLVL.

The J gene is TRBJ1-2, the V gene TRBV30; 7 nucleotides agree with TRBD1. The CDR3 length is 14 residues. Per germline, CDR1 GTSNPN and CDR2 SVGIG (reference sequence). Trimming removed 7 bases from V and 4 bases from J; junction bases left unmatched: 12. The CDR3 here is CASNKPGQRYGYTF. DNA of the CDR3: TGTGCCTCGAACAAACCGGGACAGCGCTATGGCTACACCTTC.

The genes are TRBV3-1 (or the pseudogene TRBV3-2) and TRBJ2-5; 9 bases agree with TRBD1. CDR3 size: 14 residues. V shed 6 bases and J 4 bases; nucleotides not matched to a gene: 6. Germline V gene lookup returns CDR1 LGHDT and CDR2 YNNKEL (reference sequence). DNA of the CDR3: TGTGCCAGCAGTGAGACAGGGGGAGGAGAGACCCAGTACTTC. It is translated as CASSETGGGETQYF.

V and J are TRBV6-5 and TRBJ2-7, with 8 bases that match TRBD1. With 2 bases clipped from V and 7 bases from J, the junction kept 13 bases outside the gene matches. The germline CDR1 and CDR2 sequences are MNHEY and SVGAGI. This CDR3 has 16 residues. This CDR3 reads CASSYLAGQGAREQYF. The CDR3 nucleotides are TGTGCCAGCAGTTACCTGGCTGGTCAGGGGGCGCGGGAGCAGTACTTC.

The chain couples TRBV30 to TRBJ2-1, with 7 bases aligning to TRBD2. Germline-derived CDR1 and CDR2 are GTSNPN and SVGIG (reference sequence). The junction had 1 base not matched to a gene; V was cut back by 4 bases and J by 4 bases. This CDR3 has 12 amino acids. CDR3 protein: CAWTSGYNEQFF. CDR3 DNA sequence: TGTGCCTGGACTAGCGGTTACAATGAGCAGTTCTTC.

This clone was observed a single time. The chain recombines TRBV11-2 with TRBJ2-5; 10 nucleotides agree with TRBD2. J gave up 4 bases and V 6 bases, and 8 bases lay outside the gene matches. CDR1 and CDR2 from the germline V gene are SGHAT and FQNNGV. The CDR3 is made up of 15 amino acids. The CDR3 nucleotides are TGTGCCAGCAGAACGAGCGGGGGGGCCTTAGAGACCCAGTACTTC. The encoded protein is CASRTSGGALETQYF.

The table lists this clone with a count of one. This chain links TRBV19 with TRBJ1-1; D gene unclear. V dropped 3 bases and J dropped 1 base, with 15 bases sitting between them. The CDR3 is 16 amino acids. CDR1 LNHDA and CDR2 SQIVND come from the germline V gene (reference sequence). CDR3 protein: CASSIKKPPTNTEAFF. The DNA of the CDR3 is TGTGCCAGTAGTATCAAGAAACCGCCTACGAACACTGAAGCTTTCTTT.

The chain couples TRBV4-1 to TRBJ1-2; D possibly corresponds to TRBD1 (6 bases). This CDR3 comprises 16 residues. Germline V gives CDR1 MGHRA, CDR2 YSYEKL. Trimming removed 3 bases from V and 5 bases from J, with 19 bases in between. CDR3 amino acids: CASSHLGRGARYGYTF. The CDR3 DNA is TGCGCCAGCAGCCACCTGGGGAGGGGGGCTAGGTATGGCTACACCTTC.

The chain carries TRBV5-4 and TRBJ2-7; 9 bases agree with TRBD1. Germline-derived CDR1 and CDR2 are SGHNT and YYREEE (reference sequence). Unmatched junction bases numbered 10, after V lost 10 bases and J lost 2 bases. The CDR3 is made up of 14 amino acids. Here the CDR3 DNA reads TGTGCCTCTTCCTCGAGGACAGGGGCCTACGAGCAGTACTTC. Translation gives CASSSRTGAYEQYF.

The chain couples TRBV29-1 to TRBJ2-1; 13 nucleotides match TRBD2. The V and J ends lost 6 bases and 0 bases, in that order; junction bases with no gene match: 11. There are 18 residues in the CDR3. Germline CDR1 is SQVTM and CDR2 is ANQGSEA. The CDR3 DNA follows: TGCAGCGTCGCCGGACTAGCGGGGGAACGAAGCTCCTACAATGAGCAGTTCTTC. Protein: CSVAGLAGERSSYNEQFF.

This chain connects TRBV9 to TRBJ2-2, with 12 bases lining up with TRBD1. The germline gives CDR1 SGDLS, CDR2 YYNGEE. CDR3 size: 16 residues. The junction had 7 bases not matched to a gene; V was cut back by 4 bases and J by 6 bases. CDR3 sequence (DNA): TGTGCCAGCAGCCCGACCGGGACAGGGGGCCCCGGGGAGCTGTTTTTT. Its translation is CASSPTGTGGPGELFF.

The chain joins TRBV19 to TRBJ1-4, with D possibly matching TRBD1 (5 bases). CDR3 size: 15 residues. Germline V gene sequence: CDR1 LNHDA, CDR2 SQIVND (reference sequence). Between the trimmed V and J ends, which lost 5 bases and 2 bases, there was a span of 12 bases. The CDR3 spells CASSAQTATNEKLFF. The CDR3 region has the DNA TGTGCCAGTAGTGCGCAGACAGCGACTAATGAAAAACTGTTTTTT.

This chain joins TRBV10-2 and TRBJ1-2, with D possibly matching TRBD1 (6 bases). V was trimmed by 8 bases and J by 5 bases, leaving 12 bases between them. CDR1 is WSHSY and CDR2 is SAAADI in the germline V gene. This CDR3 spans 12 amino acids. CDR3 DNA: TGCGCCAGCGGGACACCTAGTTATGGCTACACCTTC. Translated, it gives CASGTPSYGYTF.

This chain joins TRBV18 and TRBJ2-3; TRBD2 matches 9 bases. CDR1 and CDR2 (germline): KGHSH, LQKENI. The ends lost 7 bases at V and 2 bases at J; junction bases unmatched: 7. The CDR3 loop spans 15 amino acids. In DNA form, the CDR3 reads TGTGCCAGCTTCCCGACTAGCGGCTACACAGATACGCAGTATTTT. This translates into CASFPTSGYTDTQYF. Full variable domain (rest looked up from reference TRBV18 and TRBJ2-3): NAGVMQNPRHLVRRRGQEARLRCSPMKGHSHVYWYRQLPEEGLKFMVYLQKENIIDESGMPKERFSAEFPKEGPSILRIQQVVRGDSAAYFCASFPTSGYTDTQYFGPGTRLTVL.

The rearrangement joins TRBV2 to TRBJ2-2; D gene uncertain. CDR1 and CDR2 (germline): SNHLY, FYNNEI. The CDR3 spans 11 residues. V was trimmed by 6 bases and J by 4 bases, leaving 3 bases between them. CDR3 sequence reads: CASRRTGELFF. CDR3 sequence (DNA): TGTGCCAGCAGGCGCACCGGGGAGCTGTTTTTT.

This chain connects TRBV5-6 to TRBJ1-6, with D tentatively TRBD1 (6 bases). V gave up 1 base and J gave up 0 bases, with 17 bases separating them. CDR3 length equals 19 residues. CDR1 is SGHDT, CDR2 YYEEEE, per germline. CDR3 bases: TGTGCCAGCAGCTTGAGGCAGGGGCGGAGGAGCTCCTATAATTCACCCCTCCACTTT. Its translation is CASSLRQGRRSSYNSPLHF.

This clone was counted a few times. The chain uses TRBV25-1 and TRBJ1-6; the D gene is possibly TRBD1 (5 bases). The CDR3 covers 16 residues. Trimming removed 3 bases at V and 9 bases at J, with 18 bases between. Per germline, CDR1 MGHDK and CDR2 SYGVNS. The CDR3 reads CASSDPRQGGLSPLHF. CDR3 DNA: TGTGCCAGCAGTGATCCCCGGCAGGGAGGGCTTTCACCCCTCCACTTT.

V gene TRBV6-6 combines with J gene TRBJ1-1; D gene uncertain. The CDR3 is made up of 14 amino acids. Germline V gene lookup returns CDR1 MNHNY and CDR2 SVGAGI (reference sequence). Trimming removed 8 bases at V and 6 bases at J, with 19 bases between. The CDR3 is CASRNRGDGAEAFF. The CDR3 region has the DNA TGTGCCAGCCGAAACCGGGGAGATGGGGCTGAAGCTTTCTTT.

As for this clone: Other nucleotide sequences from this sample produce the same CDR3. The CDR3 DNA reads TGTGCCAGCAGCCTGTGGACAGGGGGTACTGAAGCTTTCTTT. Translation gives CASSLWTGGTEAFF. The chain links TRBV11-2 to TRBJ1-1; 10 nucleotides line up with TRBD1. V lost 5 bases and J lost 5; bases outside the gene matches: 5. Per the germline V gene, CDR1 is SGHAT and CDR2 is FQNNGV. This CDR3 spans 14 amino acids.